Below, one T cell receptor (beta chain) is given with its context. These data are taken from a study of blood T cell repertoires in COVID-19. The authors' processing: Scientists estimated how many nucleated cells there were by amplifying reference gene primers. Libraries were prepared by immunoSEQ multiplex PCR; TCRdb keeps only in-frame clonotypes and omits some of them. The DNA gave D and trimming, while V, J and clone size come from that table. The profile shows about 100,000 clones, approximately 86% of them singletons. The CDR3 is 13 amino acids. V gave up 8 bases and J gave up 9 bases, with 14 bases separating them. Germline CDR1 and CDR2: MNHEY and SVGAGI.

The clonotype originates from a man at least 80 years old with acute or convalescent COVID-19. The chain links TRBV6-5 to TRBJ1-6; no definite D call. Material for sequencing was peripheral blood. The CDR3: CASLSAVGSPLHF. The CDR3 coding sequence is TGTGCCAGCCTTTCGGCGGTGGGTTCACCCCTCCACTTT.